These T cell receptor beta chains were read from a single sample in a study of blood T cell repertoires in COVID-19. Sequenced by immunoSEQ multiplex PCR; TCRdb stores in-frame clones only, minus some. In the table there are some 89,000 clones, around 82% of which are singletons. Sample: peripheral blood. Receptors were obtained from a woman older than 75 with acute or convalescent COVID-19. Each CDR3 is given with its conserved first and last residue. D genes are given only for firm matches. Clone size, where shown, is once, few, many, or a class for clones that have expanded.

>TRBJ2-2|TRBD1|many|TRBV19
CASSGQGLTGELFF
TGTGCCAGTTCCGGACAGGGGTTAACCGGGGAGCTGTTTTTT
>TRBJ1-5|-|-|TRBV19
CASSISRDVRQPQHF
TGTGCCAGTAGTATATCCAGGGATGTTCGACAGCCCCAGCATTTT
>TRBJ1-2|TRBD1|-|TRBV28
CASSSGGSYGYTF
TGTGCCAGCAGTTCAGGGGGCAGCTATGGCTACACCTTC
>TRBJ1-4|-|-|TRBV27
CASSGGTTNEKLFF
TGTGCCAGCAGCGGCGGGACAACTAATGAAAAACTGTTTTTT
>TRBJ1-5|-|once|TRBV27
CASRETTGLVAQPQHF
TGTGCCAGCAGGGAGACCACAGGGCTAGTCGCTCAGCCCCAGCATTTT
>TRBJ2-5|TRBD1|-|TRBV4-1
CASSQTSGTEETQYF
TGCGCCAGCAGCCAAACGTCGGGGACAGAAGAGACCCAGTACTTC
>TRBJ2-2|-|-|TRBV5-1
CASSLKESNTGELFF
TGCGCCAGCAGCTTGAAGGAGTCGAACACCGGGGAGCTGTTTTTT
>TRBJ2-7|TRBD2|-|TRBV5-1
CASSSTSGRNYEQYF
TGCGCCAGCAGCAGTACTAGCGGGAGAAACTACGAGCAGTACTTC
>TRBJ1-1|-|-|TRBV19
CASTITRQRVEAFF
TGTGCCAGTACCATCACCCGCCAGAGGGTTGAAGCTTTCTTT
>TRBJ1-3|-|-|TRBV6-6
CASSYGQSSGNTIYF
TGTGCCAGCAGTTACGGGCAGAGCTCTGGAAACACCATATATTTT
>TRBJ1-6|TRBD1|-|TRBV7-9
CASSVDRGSSYNSPLHF
TGTGCCAGCAGCGTAGACAGGGGTAGCTCCTATAATTCACCCCTCCACTTT
>TRBJ1-4|-|few|TRBV4-1
CASSQATNEKLFF
TGCGCCAGCAGCCAAGCCACAAACGAAAAACTGTTTTTT
>TRBJ2-5|-|few|TRBV4-1
CASSPLYQETQYF
TGCGCCAGCAGCCCGCTATACCAAGAGACCCAGTACTTC
>TRBJ2-7|TRBD1|once|TRBV28
CASSFVGQGFSEQYF
TGTGCCAGCAGTTTCGTGGGACAGGGGTTTAGCGAGCAGTACTTC
>TRBJ2-2|TRBD2|-|TRBV3-1/TRBV3-2
CASSQRGGRANTGELFF
TGTGCCAGCAGCCAACGCGGCGGGAGGGCGAACACCGGGGAGCTGTTTTTT
>TRBJ1-5|-|once|TRBV24-1
CATSDSGQPQHF
TGTGCCACCAGTGACAGCGGTCAGCCCCAGCATTTT
>TRBJ2-1|-|-|TRBV21-1
CASSKAGGRGPSYNEQFF
TGTGCCAGCAGCAAAGCGGGTGGCAGGGGGCCGTCCTACAATGAGCAGTTCTTC
>TRBJ2-6|-|-|TRBV19
CASSGTFGSGANVLTF
TGTGCCAGTAGCGGGACTTTTGGCTCTGGGGCCAACGTCCTGACTTTC
>TRBJ2-7|TRBD1|-|TRBV5-1
CASSPSRDRGQLSQSYEQYF
TGCGCCAGCAGCCCGTCCCGGGACAGGGGACAGCTCTCTCAATCCTACGAGCAGTACTTC
>TRBJ2-5|TRBD1|-|TRBV19
CASTEGQGAEETQYF
TGTGCCAGTACCGAGGGACAGGGAGCGGAGGAGACCCAGTACTTC
>TRBJ1-1|-|-|TRBV3-1/TRBV3-2
CASNYGSRGTEAFF
TGTGCCAGCAATTACGGCAGTCGGGGGACTGAAGCTTTCTTT
>TRBJ2-1|TRBD2|-|TRBV4-2
CASSQAAGGYNEQFF
TGTGCCAGCAGCCAAGCGGCGGGGGGGTACAATGAGCAGTTCTTC
>TRBJ2-7|TRBD2|-|TRBV18
CASSAYSAGGNYEQYF
TGTGCCAGCTCAGCCTACTCAGCGGGAGGGAACTACGAGCAGTACTTC
>TRBJ2-7|TRBD1|-|TRBV19
CASKGDRDYEQYF
TGTGCCAGTAAAGGCGACAGGGACTACGAGCAGTACTTC
>TRBJ1-6|-|-|TRBV6-1
CASSVVSGRSYNSPLHF
TGTGCCAGCAGTGTTGTATCAGGGAGGTCCTATAATTCACCCCTCCACTTT
>TRBJ1-6|-|-|TRBV19
CASRDLRVLNSPLHF
TGTGCCAGTAGAGACCTCCGGGTCCTAAATTCACCCCTCCACTTT
>TRBJ1-3|-|-|TRBV4-1
CASSQDPLFSGNTIYF
TGCGCCAGCAGCCAAGACCCCCTTTTTTCCGGAAACACCATATATTTT